These T cell receptor beta chains were read from a single sample in a study of blood T cells in healthy people across ages. TCRdb re-analysed the 5' RACE reads in MiXCR, keeping a single row per CDR3 protein. The sample shows 800,000 or so distinct CDR3 sequences, 20% to 25% of them seen only once. These sequences were also reported in another study, on T cells of mothers and their children.

Material: blood. The receptors here all came from a boy between 5 and 17 years old in good health. Both conserved end residues are part of each CDR3. The D gene is left open where the match is weak. A row's size may be missing; if present it is once, few, many or a size class.

d_call: TRBD1; v_call: TRBV14; j_call: TRBJ2-3; cdr3_length: 16; clone_size: few; cdr3_aa: CASSRKPGQYTDTQYF; cdr3_nt: TGTGCCAGCAGCCGAAAACCGGGACAGTACACAGATACGCAGTATTTT
d_call: -; v_call: TRBV14; j_call: TRBJ2-6; cdr3_length: 16; clone_size: -; cdr3_aa: CASSPTSSLGANVLTF; cdr3_nt: TGTGCCAGCAGCCCTACAAGTAGTCTAGGGGCCAACGTCCTGACTTTC
d_call: TRBD2; v_call: TRBV7-2; j_call: TRBJ2-1; cdr3_length: 17; clone_size: -; cdr3_aa: CASSLAPGTSGDNEQFF; cdr3_nt: TGTGCCAGCAGCTTAGCGCCCGGGACTAGCGGGGACAATGAGCAGTTCTTC
d_call: -; v_call: TRBV30; j_call: TRBJ1-5; cdr3_length: 12; clone_size: -; cdr3_aa: CAWSLFNQPQHF; cdr3_nt: TGTGCCTGGAGCCTTTTCAATCAGCCCCAGCATTTT
d_call: -; v_call: TRBV27; j_call: TRBJ2-1; cdr3_length: 14; clone_size: few; cdr3_aa: CASSSWQVYNEQFF; cdr3_nt: TGTGCCAGCAGTTCGTGGCAGGTCTACAATGAGCAGTTCTTC
d_call: TRBD1; v_call: TRBV7-2; j_call: TRBJ2-5; cdr3_length: 15; clone_size: few; cdr3_aa: CASSWETGYGETQYF; cdr3_nt: TGTGCCAGCAGCTGGGAGACAGGGTACGGAGAGACCCAGTACTTC
d_call: -; v_call: TRBV28; j_call: TRBJ2-5; cdr3_length: 13; clone_size: few; cdr3_aa: CASSLLIQETQYF; cdr3_nt: TGTGCCAGCAGTTTGCTCATCCAAGAGACCCAGTACTTC
d_call: -; v_call: TRBV28; j_call: TRBJ2-6; cdr3_length: 17; clone_size: -; cdr3_aa: CASSSSRWGSGANVLTF; cdr3_nt: TGTGCCAGCAGTTCATCGCGTTGGGGCTCTGGGGCCAACGTCCTGACTTTC
d_call: -; v_call: TRBV5-6; j_call: TRBJ2-2; cdr3_length: 14; clone_size: -; cdr3_aa: CASSLGENPGELFF; cdr3_nt: TGTGCCAGCAGCTTGGGGGAGAATCCCGGGGAGCTGTTTTTT
d_call: TRBD1; v_call: TRBV20-1; j_call: TRBJ1-2; cdr3_length: 13; clone_size: -; cdr3_aa: CSARDGTGFGYTF; cdr3_nt: TGCAGTGCTAGAGACGGGACAGGGTTTGGCTACACCTTC
d_call: -; v_call: TRBV14; j_call: TRBJ2-1; cdr3_length: 16; clone_size: -; cdr3_aa: CASSQVGTYYGNEQFF; cdr3_nt: TGTGCCAGCAGCCAGGTGGGCACTTATTATGGCAATGAGCAGTTCTTC
d_call: TRBD2; v_call: TRBV12-3/TRBV12-4; j_call: TRBJ2-3; cdr3_length: 14; clone_size: -; cdr3_aa: CASSLVLATDTQYF; cdr3_nt: TGTGCCAGCAGTTTAGTACTAGCGACAGATACGCAGTATTTT
d_call: -; v_call: TRBV25-1; j_call: TRBJ1-1; cdr3_length: 13; clone_size: -; cdr3_aa: CAAQGPLNTEAFF; cdr3_nt: TGTGCCGCTCAGGGCCCCCTTAACACTGAAGCTTTCTTT
d_call: -; v_call: TRBV7-9; j_call: TRBJ2-4; cdr3_length: 17; clone_size: few; cdr3_aa: CASSSTLLLLAKNIQYF; cdr3_nt: TGTGCCAGCAGCTCCACCCTACTCTTGCTAGCCAAAAACATTCAGTACTTC
d_call: -; v_call: TRBV4-1; j_call: TRBJ2-7; cdr3_length: 14; clone_size: -; cdr3_aa: CTSSLTGFGYEQYF; cdr3_nt: TGCACCAGCAGCCTCACAGGGTTTGGCTACGAGCAGTACTTC
d_call: TRBD2; v_call: TRBV28; j_call: TRBJ2-5; cdr3_length: 15; clone_size: -; cdr3_aa: CASSSSGVWGETQYF; cdr3_nt: TGTGCCAGCAGTTCTAGCGGAGTGTGGGGAGAGACCCAGTACTTC
d_call: -; v_call: TRBV11-1; j_call: TRBJ1-4; cdr3_length: 15; clone_size: few; cdr3_aa: CASSLTSAGNEKLFF; cdr3_nt: TGTGCCAGCAGCCTGACCTCGGCCGGGAATGAAAAACTGTTTTTT
d_call: -; v_call: TRBV5-1; j_call: TRBJ2-5; cdr3_length: 14; clone_size: -; cdr3_aa: CASSIGLLQETQYF; cdr3_nt: TGCGCCAGCAGCATAGGACTTCTACAAGAGACCCAGTACTTC
d_call: -; v_call: TRBV11-2; j_call: TRBJ2-3; cdr3_length: 17; clone_size: -; cdr3_aa: CASSLNGQRISTDTQYF; cdr3_nt: TGTGCCAGCAGCTTAAACGGACAGCGAATTAGCACAGATACGCAGTATTTT
d_call: TRBD2; v_call: TRBV19; j_call: TRBJ2-1; cdr3_length: 15; clone_size: -; cdr3_aa: CASSMFLAGVAEQFF; cdr3_nt: TGTGCCAGTAGTATGTTTCTAGCGGGAGTCGCTGAGCAGTTCTTC
d_call: -; v_call: TRBV11-3; j_call: TRBJ2-5; cdr3_length: 15; clone_size: few; cdr3_aa: CASSLGAENTETQYF; cdr3_nt: TGTGCCAGCAGCTTAGGGGCGGAGAATACGGAGACCCAGTACTTC
d_call: -; v_call: TRBV27; j_call: TRBJ1-1; cdr3_length: 16; clone_size: few; cdr3_aa: CASSLSQGVRVTEAFF; cdr3_nt: TGTGCCAGCAGTTTATCCCAGGGCGTTAGGGTCACTGAAGCTTTCTTT
d_call: -; v_call: TRBV20-1; j_call: TRBJ1-2; cdr3_length: 13; clone_size: few; cdr3_aa: CSARAFSNYGYTF; cdr3_nt: TGCAGTGCTAGAGCTTTCTCTAACTATGGCTACACCTTC
d_call: TRBD1; v_call: TRBV27; j_call: TRBJ2-3; cdr3_length: 16; clone_size: few; cdr3_aa: CASSRAGGARQNTQYF; cdr3_nt: TGTGCCAGCAGCCGGGCAGGGGGCGCGAGACAGAATACGCAGTATTTT
d_call: -; v_call: TRBV5-1; j_call: TRBJ1-4; cdr3_length: 14; clone_size: -; cdr3_aa: CASSLQGINEKLFF; cdr3_nt: TGCGCCAGCAGCTTACAAGGGATTAATGAAAAACTGTTTTTT